A selection of T cell receptor beta chains follows, all from one sample in a study of neurological immune-mediated disorders. One entry per CDR3 protein results from TCRdb running MiXCR on the 5' RACE reads. Seen here are approximately 46,000 distinct CDR3 sequences, about 9.1% observed once, and the top ten hold 1.6%. The specimen was PBMCs. The receptors stem from a woman in her thirties or forties in good health. The CDR3 runs from the conserved cysteine through the conserved F or W. D genes are given only for firm matches. Clone size is shown for a subset of rows, as once, few, many or a class of expanded clone.

j_gene,abundance,v_gene,d_gene,CDR3nt,CDR3aa
TRBJ2-3,many,TRBV7-2,TRBD2,TGTGCCAGCAGCCTCCGACTAGCGGGGGAGGCAGATACGCAGTATTTT,CASSLRLAGEADTQYF
TRBJ2-7,many,TRBV20-1,TRBD1,TGCAGGGCTAGGGACAGTTCCTACGAGCAGTACTTC,CRARDSSYEQYF
TRBJ1-5,many,TRBV7-2,NA,TGTGCCAGCAGCTGGAAATCCGTGGATAGTCAGCCCCAGCATTTT,CASSWKSVDSQPQHF
TRBJ2-3,many,TRBV20-1,NA,TGCAGTGCTAGGGACGCCAGCGGCCTTAGCACAGATACGCAGTATTTT,CSARDASGLSTDTQYF
TRBJ2-3,many,TRBV12-3/TRBV12-4,TRBD2,TGTGCCAGCAGTCCTAGCGGGGGGGGGAGAGATACGCAGTATTTT,CASSPSGGGRDTQYF
TRBJ1-1,many,TRBV20-1,NA,TGCAGCGCGCCGGGACTCGGTGACGCTGAAGCTTTCTTT,CSAPGLGDAEAFF
TRBJ2-7,many,TRBV7-2,NA,TGTGCCAGCAGCCCGGACCCGGCGGCTACGTACGAGCAGTACTTC,CASSPDPAATYEQYF
TRBJ2-3,many,TRBV12-3/TRBV12-4,NA,TGTGCCAGCAGTTTAGCGGCTTCTAGCACAGATACGCAGTATTTT,CASSLAASSTDTQYF
TRBJ2-4,many,TRBV7-7,TRBD2,TGTGCCAGCAGCTTAGAAACCAAGCGGGAGGGCCAGGCCAAAAACATTCAGTACTTC,CASSLETKREGQAKNIQYF
TRBJ2-2,many,TRBV7-8,NA,TGTGCCAGCATATTAAGTAGGGCCGGGGAGCTGTTTTTT,CASILSRAGELFF
TRBJ2-2,many,TRBV5-1,NA,TGCGCCAGCAGCTTCGGCAGGGGATCTTCCGGGGAGCTGTTTTTT,CASSFGRGSSGELFF
TRBJ1-3,many,TRBV29-1,NA,TGCAGCGTTGAAGACGTTGTGGGTTCTGGAAACACCATATATTTT,CSVEDVVGSGNTIYF
TRBJ2-7,many,TRBV10-3,NA,TGTGCCATCAGGGAAGCCTCCTACGAGCAGTACTTC,CAIREASYEQYF
TRBJ2-7,many,TRBV11-1,TRBD1,TGTGCCAGCAGCTTAGGTGGGACAGAGAACTACTTC,CASSLGGTENYF
TRBJ2-1,many,TRBV10-3,TRBD2,TGTGCCATCAGTCAAGCGGGGGGGCCGGGTGAGCAGTTCTTC,CAISQAGGPGEQFF
TRBJ2-1,many,TRBV4-3,NA,TGCGCCAGCAGCCAGGGCACCGAAACGTCCCCTCAGTTCTTC,CASSQGTETSPQFF
TRBJ2-3,many,TRBV5-1,NA,TGCGCCAGCGCCCTCGGGAACCCCGCCGGGACAGATACGCAGTATTTT,CASALGNPAGTDTQYF
TRBJ1-1,many,TRBV7-9,NA,TGTGCCAGCAGCTTTGGGGCTGAAGCTTTCTTT,CASSFGAEAFF
TRBJ2-3,many,TRBV29-1,TRBD1,TGCAGCGCCGGACAGGGGAAGGCAGATACGCAGTATTTT,CSAGQGKADTQYF
TRBJ1-3,many,TRBV5-1,TRBD1,TGCGCCAGCAGCTTGCGACAGGGAGACGGAAACACCATATATTTT,CASSLRQGDGNTIYF
TRBJ1-1,many,TRBV12-3/TRBV12-4,TRBD1,TGTGCCAGCACCTCACGCAGGGGGACTGAAGCTTTCTTT,CASTSRRGTEAFF
TRBJ2-2,many,TRBV10-3,TRBD2,TGTGCCATCAGTGAGTCGATTGGAGCGGGGACCGGGGAGCTGTTTTTT,CAISESIGAGTGELFF
TRBJ2-2,many,TRBV5-1,NA,TGCGCCAGCAGCTTCGACCCCCACACCGGGGAGCTGTTTTTT,CASSFDPHTGELFF
TRBJ2-1,many,TRBV20-1,TRBD2,TGCAGTGCTAGCGGGGGGGCCGTCAATGAGCAGTTCTTC,CSASGGAVNEQFF
TRBJ1-2,many,TRBV29-1,NA,TGCAGCGTTGAAGACGGGGCCTTGGTTCACACCTTC,CSVEDGALVHTF
TRBJ2-1,many,TRBV10-3,NA,TGTGCCACCTATAGCGCGGGCTCCTACAATGAGCAGTTCTTC,CATYSAGSYNEQFF
TRBJ2-1,NA,TRBV5-4,TRBD2,TGTGCCAGCAGCCTGGGACTAGCTAAAAGTGGCAATGAGCAGTTCTTC,CASSLGLAKSGNEQFF
TRBJ2-7,many,TRBV29-1,NA,TGCAGCGTTGAAAGTCAGGGCCAGAGGGAGCAGTACTTC,CSVESQGQREQYF
TRBJ2-7,many,TRBV5-6,NA,TGTGCCAGCAGCTTGCGACGGTTCTACGAGCAGTACTTC,CASSLRRFYEQYF
TRBJ2-7,many,TRBV5-1,NA,TGCGCCAGCAGCTTGTCAACCTACTCCTACGAGCAGTACTTC,CASSLSTYSYEQYF
TRBJ2-1,few,TRBV12-5,TRBD1,TGTGCTAGTGGTTTAATTTGGGGACAGGGGGTCGATGAGCAGTTCTTC,CASGLIWGQGVDEQFF
TRBJ1-1,many,TRBV7-9,NA,TGTGCCAGCAGCCCCCCTGTGGCCTTGAACACTGAAGCTTTCTTT,CASSPPVALNTEAFF
TRBJ2-7,many,TRBV6-5,NA,TGTGCCAGCACCGACAGGAGCTCCTACGAGCAGTACTTC,CASTDRSSYEQYF
TRBJ1-2,many,TRBV5-1,TRBD1,TGCGCCAGCAGCCGTTACCCGGACAGGGGTAATATTTATGGCTACACCTTC,CASSRYPDRGNIYGYTF
TRBJ2-7,many,TRBV10-3,TRBD1,TGTGCCATCAGTGGACAGGGAAGCAACGAGCAGTACTTC,CAISGQGSNEQYF
TRBJ1-2,NA,TRBV7-3,NA,TGTGCCAGCAGCTTAACTAAGACAGGACATGGATACACCTTC,CASSLTKTGHGYTF
TRBJ1-5,many,TRBV3-1,NA,TGTGCCAGCAGCCAAGCTTCGGAATGGAATCAGCCCCAGCATTTT,CASSQASEWNQPQHF
TRBJ2-7,many,TRBV6-5,TRBD1,TGTGCCAGCAGTAGACAGGGGGCGCGTGAGCAGTACTTC,CASSRQGAREQYF
TRBJ1-1,many,TRBV9,TRBD1,TGTGCCAGCAGCACCGACAGGGAGTTGACTGAAGCTTTCTTT,CASSTDRELTEAFF
TRBJ2-7,many,TRBV7-9,TRBD2,TGTGCCAGCAGCTGGTACGACCCGGGAGGGGAGCAGTACTTC,CASSWYDPGGEQYF
TRBJ1-5,NA,TRBV6-2/TRBV6-3,NA,TGTGCCAGCAGCCCGGACATGGGAGCCCATCAGCCCCAGCATTTT,CASSPDMGAHQPQHF
TRBJ2-5,NA,TRBV12-3/TRBV12-4,TRBD1,TGTGCCAGCAGTCGAGGGACAGGGGGGGAGACCCAGTACTTC,CASSRGTGGETQYF
TRBJ2-7,many,TRBV7-2,NA,TGTGCCAGCAGCCAGGACCGGGGCGACGAGCAGTACTTC,CASSQDRGDEQYF
TRBJ2-1,many,TRBV20-1,TRBD2,TGCAGTGCTCCCGGGACTAGCGGGAGGGACAATGAGCAGTTCTTC,CSAPGTSGRDNEQFF
TRBJ2-5,NA,TRBV7-7,NA,TGTGCTAGCAGCTCACAGGGACCAGAGACCCAGTACTTC,CASSSQGPETQYF
TRBJ2-7,NA,TRBV12-3/TRBV12-4,NA,TGTGCCAGCAGTTTCGCCGGGCGGAGCTCCTACGAGCAGTACTTC,CASSFAGRSSYEQYF
TRBJ2-7,many,TRBV3-1,NA,TGTGCCAGCAGCCCGGGGTCCTGGGGGTACGAGCAGTACTTC,CASSPGSWGYEQYF
TRBJ2-2,NA,TRBV20-1,TRBD2,TGCAGTGCTAGAGATCCCCTAGCGGGAGTCTCCGGGGAGCTGTTTTTT,CSARDPLAGVSGELFF
TRBJ2-1,many,TRBV20-1,NA,TGCAGTGCTAGAGGCATGACTAGGGGGGGTGAGCAGTTCTTC,CSARGMTRGGEQFF
TRBJ2-6,many,TRBV4-3,TRBD1,TGCGCCAGCAGCCAGGGGACAGGGGTTGGGGCCAACGTCCTGACTTTC,CASSQGTGVGANVLTF
TRBJ2-7,NA,TRBV9,TRBD1,TGTGCCAGCAGCGAAAGTACCGGGACAGGGGCCTACGAGCAGTACTTC,CASSESTGTGAYEQYF